The next 28 T cell receptor beta chains were all read from a single sample in a study of blood T cells in healthy people across ages. It was with a sample-barcoded 5' primer and a J-beta primer mix that a second PCR of roughly 7 to 12 cycles was run. In TCRdb, the 5' RACE reads were re-called with MiXCR into one record per CDR3 protein. The sample includes around 780,000 distinct CDR3 sequences, under 30% of them seen just once. The same data also contributed to another study, on T cells of mothers and their children.

Specimen: blood. These receptors were obtained from a boy younger than 18 in good health.

The CDR3 DNA is TGTGCCAGCAGTTACTCGGGCAGCCTGGAAGGCTACACCTTC. This translates into CASSYSGSLEGYTF. This chain joins TRBV6-5 and TRBJ1-2; D unresolved. Trimming pared 0 bases from V and 8 bases from J, leaving 13 bases between. The CDR3 consists of 14 residues. Germline-derived CDR1 and CDR2 are MNHEY and SVGAGI.

The V call is TRBV7-9, the J call TRBJ1-4, with D perhaps TRBD1 (5 bases). The CDR3 is made up of 15 amino acids. Germline CDR1 is SEHNR and CDR2 is FQNEAQ (reference sequence). The V and J ends lost 5 bases and 7 bases respectively, with 17 bases between them. The CDR3 bases are TGTGCCAGCAGCCCCACCGAAGGGGAACGTGAAAAACTGTTTTTT. This encodes CASSPTEGEREKLFF.

The CDR3: CASSTDGGSYGYTF. The CDR3 DNA sequence: TGTGCCAGCAGCACAGATGGGGGTAGCTATGGCTACACCTTC. This chain uses TRBV9 with TRBJ1-2, with D perhaps matching TRBD1 (5 bases). From germline, CDR1 is SGDLS and CDR2 YYNGEE. The CDR3 spans 14 residues. Trimming removed 4 bases at V and 4 bases at J, with 14 bases between.

This clonotype was counted a few times. This sequence joins TRBV15 and TRBJ2-5; TRBD1 matches at 7 bases. The J call may not be correct, given that the DNA end is closer to TRBJ2-1. The CDR3 extends over 14 amino acids. The germline gives CDR1 LNHNV, CDR2 YYDKDF (reference sequence). Written as DNA, the CDR3 is TGTGCCACCAGCTACTACAGGGGAGATAATGAGCAGTTCTTC. It encodes CATSYYRGDNEQFF.

There are a few counts of this clonotype. The V call is TRBV12-3 or TRBV12-4, the J call TRBJ2-1; 9 bases match TRBD1. Trimming at V came to 5 bases and at J to 6 bases, leaving 8 bases not matched to a gene. The CDR3 totals 15 residues. CDR3 bases: TGTGCCAGCAGTCATCGACAGGGGGTATCCAATGAGCAGTTCTTC. It codes for CASSHRQGVSNEQFF.

V is TRBV29-1 and J is TRBJ2-5; weak D call: TRBD2 (7 bases). V was cut by 7 bases and J by 5 bases, with 17 bases left in between. The CDR3 runs 13 residues. The germline V gene encodes CDR1 SQVTM and CDR2 ANQGSEA. CDR3 protein: CSGGGPLGETQYF. CDR3 sequence (DNA): TGCAGCGGGGGGGGGCCCCTGGGTGAGACCCAGTACTTC.

This clonotype was detected a few times. The genes are TRBV12-3 or TRBV12-4 and TRBJ1-2; 8 bases match TRBD1. Trimming at V came to 7 bases and at J to 8 bases, leaving 9 bases not matched to a gene. CDR3 length: 13 residues. CDR3: CASTVDRVGGYTF. CDR3 sequence (DNA): TGTGCCAGCACTGTGGACAGGGTCGGCGGCTACACCTTC.

The chain employs TRBV20-1 and TRBJ2-3, with D possibly TRBD2 on 6 matching bases. The CDR3 length is 15 residues. Germline CDR1 and CDR2: DFQATT and SNEGSKA (reference sequence). Between the trimmed V and J ends, which lost 3 bases and 3 bases, there was a span of 16 bases. This CDR3 is CSASGRMVGTDTQYF. As DNA, the CDR3 is TGCAGTGCTAGCGGGAGAATGGTCGGGACAGATACGCAGTATTTT.

The chain combines TRBV6-1 with TRBJ1-6, with D unclear. V shed 6 bases and J shed 5 bases, with 17 bases lying between them. The CDR3 covers 16 residues. In germline, CDR1 is MNHNS, CDR2 SASEGT. CDR3 nucleotides: TGTGCCAGCAGCACCGACACTTTTGACCATAATTCACCCCTCCACTTT. Protein: CASSTDTFDHNSPLHF.

As to this clonotype: At one end, the junction sequence differs from germline, possibly due to a read error. The chain recombines TRBV28 with TRBJ2-5; unclear D gene. The DNA end is more similar to TRBJ2-1, so the J call may be wrong. This CDR3 region has 12 residues. From germline, CDR1 is MDHEN and CDR2 SYDVKM. The CDR3 nucleotides are TGTGCCGGCAGTTTACAAGGGATTCGACAGTTCTTC. Residues: CAGSLQGIRQFF.

The chain is built from TRBV30 and TRBJ2-7, with 9 bases that match TRBD1. CDR1 is GTSNPN and CDR2 is SVGIG in the germline V gene (reference sequence). The V gene end was trimmed by 2 bases and the J gene end by 5 bases; junction bases not matched to a gene: 13. This CDR3 is built from 16 residues. The CDR3 here is CAWSLERDRVFHEQYF. The CDR3 DNA sequence: TGTGCCTGGAGTCTCGAGCGGGACAGGGTTTTCCACGAGCAGTACTTC.

This clonotype occurred a few times. The V gene is TRBV29-1, the J gene TRBJ2-3; D is undetermined. The CDR3 has 12 residues. The germline V and J ends were trimmed by 2 bases and 4 bases, with 7 bases remaining between them. From germline, CDR1 is SQVTM and CDR2 ANQGSEA. This CDR3 reads CSVERGADTQYF. DNA of the CDR3: TGCAGCGTTGAACGTGGGGCAGATACGCAGTATTTT.

There are a few counts of this clonotype. The chain recombines TRBV7-3 with TRBJ2-2, with TRBD2 as a possible D gene (5 bases). This CDR3 is built from 15 residues. Between the trimmed V and J ends, which lost 8 bases and 0 bases, there was a span of 13 bases. CDR1 is SGHTA, CDR2 FQGTGA, per germline. The CDR3 spells CASRRGNANTGELFF. The CDR3 DNA is TGTGCCAGCCGACGGGGTAACGCGAACACCGGGGAGCTGTTTTTT.

This clonotype was counted only a few times. This chain's CDR3 is CASSSGGESQETQYF. DNA for the CDR3: TGTGCCAGCTCCAGCGGGGGGGAATCCCAAGAGACCCAGTACTTC. The rearrangement links TRBV4-2 to TRBJ2-1; 10 bases align to TRBD2. The closer fit of TRBJ2-5 to the DNA end suggests the J call may be wrong. This CDR3 contains 15 residues. The V gene's germline CDR1 is LGHNA and CDR2 YNFKEQ.

Turning to this clonotype: One end of the junction varies from germline; a read error may be responsible. In DNA, the CDR3 is TGTGCCATCAGGGACAGCTCCAACGAGCAGTACTTC. Encoded protein: CAIRDSSNEQYF. The V call is TRBV10-3, the J call TRBJ2-7; tentative D call: TRBD1 (6 bases). The germline V gene has CDR1 ENHRY and CDR2 SYGVKD. This CDR3 contains 12 residues.

This clonotype has only a few counts. The V call is TRBV3-1, the J call TRBJ2-5; TRBD2 matches at 9 bases. With 4 bases clipped from V and 4 bases from J, the junction kept 10 bases outside the gene matches. The CDR3 length is 16 residues. Germline V CDR1 and CDR2: LGHDT, YNNKEL (reference sequence). CDR3 sequence: CASSLYVSGGLETQYF. In DNA, the CDR3 is TGTGCCAGCAGCCTCTATGTGAGCGGGGGGCTAGAGACCCAGTACTTC.

This clonotype was seen a few times. The rearrangement links TRBV27 to TRBJ1-2; 7 bases fit TRBD1. Germline CDR1 is MNHEY and CDR2 is SMNVEV (reference sequence). Unmatched junction bases numbered 6, after V lost 8 bases and J lost 6 bases. This CDR3 comprises 12 residues. The CDR3 spells CASRQGKDGYTF. DNA of the CDR3: TGTGCCAGCCGACAGGGAAAGGATGGCTACACCTTC.

This clonotype was observed a handful of times. V gene TRBV5-1 combines with J gene TRBJ2-3; tentatively, D is TRBD2 (7 bases). The CDR3 is made up of 18 amino acids. Germline CDR1 SGHRS, CDR2 YFSETQ. Trimming cost V 0 bases and J 4 bases, with 21 bases left between them. The CDR3 loop is CASSLEVNWGGRADTQYF. DNA for the CDR3: TGCGCCAGCAGCTTGGAAGTTAATTGGGGGGGGCGAGCAGATACGCAGTATTTT.

This sequence joins TRBV4-2 and TRBJ1-6; 7 nucleotides line up with TRBD1. The germline V gene encodes CDR1 LGHNA and CDR2 YNFKEQ. This CDR3 is 17 amino acids long. With 1 base clipped from V and 10 bases from J, the junction kept 13 bases outside the gene matches. In nucleotides, the CDR3 is TGTGCCAGCAGCCAAGGCGAGGGGGCAGCTTTACGGTCACCCCTCCACTTT. Translation: CASSQGEGAALRSPLHF.

This chain links TRBV28 with TRBJ1-1; 7 bases align to TRBD1. Germline CDR1 MDHEN, CDR2 SYDVKM. Unmatched junction bases numbered 7, after V lost 5 bases and J lost 4 bases. The CDR3 runs to 14 residues. The CDR3, as DNA: TGTGCCAGCAGTCCCCGGAGGGGGCTCACTGAAGCTTTCTTT. It is translated as CASSPRRGLTEAFF.

This clonotype was counted a few times. This sequence joins TRBV6-5 and TRBJ2-2; perhaps TRBD1 as D (6 bases). There are 16 residues in the CDR3. Trimming shortened V by 1 base and J by 4 bases, and 13 bases separated the two germline ends. Germline assignment: CDR1 MNHEY and CDR2 SVGAGI. Here the CDR3 DNA reads TGTGCCAGCAGTTACTTGGGGGCGGTTGGCACCGGGGAGCTGTTTTTT. This translates into CASSYLGAVGTGELFF.

The J gene is TRBJ1-1, the V gene TRBV6-5, with D unresolved. In germline, CDR1 is MNHEY, CDR2 SVGAGI. CDR3 size: 14 residues. V lost 4 bases and J lost 3, with 12 bases in between. The CDR3: CASSSQSADTEAFF. CDR3 coding DNA: TGTGCCAGCAGTTCACAGTCGGCGGACACTGAAGCTTTCTTT.

The genes are TRBV18 and TRBJ1-3; D call uncertain. Between the trimmed V and J ends, which lost 3 bases and 1 base, there was a span of 10 bases. CDR1 KGHSH and CDR2 LQKENI come from the germline V gene. The CDR3 is 15 residues long. CDR3 in DNA: TGTGCCAGCTCACCTGGCGGGGAGTCTGGAAACACCATATATTTT. Its translation: CASSPGGESGNTIYF.

The chain recombines TRBV28 with TRBJ2-3; 12 nucleotides match TRBD2. This CDR3 is 15 amino acids long. Germline CDR1 MDHEN, CDR2 SYDVKM. V lost 5 bases and J lost 4; bases outside the gene matches: 4. The CDR3 DNA sequence: TGTGCCAGCAGTACTAGCGGGGGGTGGCCAGATACGCAGTATTTT. Translating gives CASSTSGGWPDTQYF.

J is TRBJ2-5 and V is TRBV9; TRBD2 might be the D (6 bases). The CDR3 is 14 amino acids. The V and J ends lost 0 bases and 2 bases respectively, with 8 bases between them. Germline lookup yields CDR1 SGDLS and CDR2 YYNGEE. As DNA, the CDR3 is TGTGCCAGCAGCGTAGCAGCGGGTCAAGAGACCCAGTACTTC. Translation: CASSVAAGQETQYF.

Ten or more counts support this clonotype. This chain connects TRBV7-3 to TRBJ1-1; 7 nucleotides agree with TRBD1. Germline loops: CDR1 SGHTA, CDR2 FQGTGA. The V gene end was trimmed by 3 bases and the J gene end by 4 bases; junction bases not matched to a gene: 5. The CDR3 spans 14 residues. The CDR3 DNA reads as TGTGCCAGCAGCTTGCAGGGGGGCGGCACTGAAGCTTTCTTT. It codes for CASSLQGGGTEAFF.

About this clonotype: A much larger clonotype is one base distant, so this may be a read error. The V gene is TRBV18, the J gene TRBJ2-5; a possible D gene is TRBD1 (6 bases). The CDR3 totals 13 residues. Per the germline V gene, CDR1 is KGHSH and CDR2 is LQKENI. CDR3 protein: CASSPTGTETRYF. CDR3 bases: TGTGCCAGCTCACCTACAGGGACGGAGACCCGGTACTTC.

This rearrangement joins TRBV7-2 to TRBJ1-2; D is ambiguous. CDR1 and CDR2 (germline): SGHTA, FQGNSA. The CDR3 is made up of 15 amino acids. The ends were cut back, 3 bases at V and 3 bases at J, with 14 bases in the middle. The DNA for the CDR3 is TGTGCCAGCAGCTTTTTGGCCACCGGGGACTATGGCTACACCTTC. As protein: CASSFLATGDYGYTF.